The 32 T cell receptor beta chains below come from one sample, sequenced in a study of T cells in Graves' hyperthyroidism and ophthalmopathy. Using RNA transcripts as the source, TCR beta CDR3 regions were amplified. TCR CDR3 underwent first-round RT-PCR with the HTBI primer set. A single record per CDR3 protein comes from TCRdb applying MiXCR to the multiplex PCR reads. The repertoire consists of 600,000 or so distinct CDR3 sequences, with 14% occurring once and the leading ten covering roughly an eighth. Sequencing input: blood. The receptors originated from a woman aged 50 to 60 with Graves' ophthalmopathy.

This clonotype came up many times. This CDR3 is CSANSGTLFTDTQYF. As DNA, the CDR3 is TGCAGTGCTAACAGCGGGACGCTCTTCACAGATACGCAGTATTTT. The chain couples TRBV20-1 to TRBJ2-3, with 7 bases aligning to TRBD2. Germline values: CDR1 DFQATT, CDR2 SNEGSKA (reference sequence). V trimming: 4 bases; J trimming: 2 bases; junction bases outside the gene matches: 9. This CDR3 region has 15 residues.

This rearrangement joins TRBV2 to TRBJ2-5; the D gene could be TRBD1 or TRBD2 (5 bases each). Looked up from germline, CDR1 is SNHLY and CDR2 is FYNNEI. The ends were cut back, 6 bases at V and 10 bases at J, with 15 bases in the middle. The CDR3 runs 12 residues. The CDR3 sequence is CASRGDGEVQYF. The CDR3 DNA reads as TGTGCCAGCAGGGGGGACGGAGAGGTCCAGTACTTC.

As concerns this clonotype: An end of the junction does not agree with germline; a read error may underlie this. The genes are TRBV6-2 or TRBV6-3 and TRBJ1-1; D gene unclear. From germline, CDR1 is MNHEY and CDR2 SVGEGT. The CDR3 extends over 15 amino acids. The CDR3 nucleotides are TGTGCCCGCAGTCGGGGTGGGGTCGGACGGACCGAAGCTTTCTTT. Residues: CARSRGGVGRTEAFF.

Of note for this clonotype: With a much larger clone just one base away, this may be a read error. The chain uses TRBV10-3 and TRBJ2-1, with 9 bases identical to TRBD2. The V and J ends lost 1 base and 6 bases, in that order; junction bases with no gene match: 4. There are 15 residues in the CDR3. Germline CDR1 ENHRY, CDR2 SYGVKD. CDR3 loop: CAISEFSGGLNEQFF. The CDR3 DNA sequence: TGTGCCATCAGTGAGTTTAGCGGGGGACTCAATGAGCAGTTCTTC.

This clonotype was detected a few times. The V call is TRBV20-1, the J call TRBJ1-1, with a possible D match to TRBD1 (6 bases). Trimming cost V 1 base and J 4 bases, with 13 bases left between them. The germline V gene has CDR1 DFQATT and CDR2 SNEGSKA (reference sequence). This CDR3 spans 14 amino acids. The CDR3: CSARGGPASTEAFF. The CDR3 DNA is TGCAGTGCTAGAGGGGGGCCCGCAAGCACTGAAGCTTTCTTT.

This clonotype was counted a single time. The V call is TRBV4-3, the J call TRBJ2-1; D uncertain. The germline V and J ends were trimmed by 0 bases and 2 bases, with 5 bases remaining between them. Germline CDR1 is LGHNA and CDR2 is YSLEER. This CDR3 has 14 residues. CDR3 loop: CASSQDTAYNEQFF. CDR3 DNA: TGCGCCAGCAGCCAAGACACTGCCTACAATGAGCAGTTCTTC.

This clonotype was detected many times. The V gene is TRBV5-1, the J gene TRBJ1-2; TRBD1 aligns across 9 bases. With V trimmed by 4 bases and J by 8 bases, 12 bases remained unmatched. This CDR3 comprises 15 residues. Germline lookup yields CDR1 SGHRS and CDR2 YFSETQ. CDR3 DNA: TGCGCCAGCAGCCCCACCGGGACAGGGTTTTGGGGCTACACCTTC. Translation gives CASSPTGTGFWGYTF.

The V and J genes are TRBV9 and TRBJ2-1; D is perhaps TRBD2 (6 bases). The CDR3 extends over 16 amino acids. Trimming stripped 4 bases from V and 5 bases from J, with 19 bases between. Germline V gives CDR1 SGDLS, CDR2 YYNGEE. CDR3 DNA: TGTGCCAGCAGCATAGTTGGTAGCGGCCGAAACAATGAGCAGTTCTTC. Amino acids: CASSIVGSGRNNEQFF.

The DNA for the CDR3 is TGTGCCAGTAGTAATCAGGGATCTGAAAAGACTGAAGCTTTCTTT. This translates into CASSNQGSEKTEAFF. J is TRBJ1-1 and V is TRBV19, with D possibly TRBD1 on 5 matching bases. The CDR3 is 15 residues long. Deletions cut 4 bases from V and 5 bases from J, with 17 bases between. The germline CDR1 and CDR2 sequences are LNHDA and SQIVND (reference sequence).

The CDR3 sequence: CSVVQGIGEQFF. The CDR3 region has the DNA TGCAGCGTTGTGCAGGGCATAGGTGAGCAGTTCTTC. The chain is built from TRBV29-1 and TRBJ2-1, with D tentatively TRBD1 (5 bases). The V end lost 4 bases, the J end lost 9 bases, and 13 bases lay between the germline ends. Germline CDR1 is SQVTM and CDR2 is ANQGSEA. The CDR3 is 12 residues long.

This clonotype was picked up many times. The genes are TRBV15 and TRBJ2-7; 8 bases line up with TRBD1. Trimming cost V 3 bases and J 0 bases; bases outside gene matches: 13. Germline CDR1 is LNHNV and CDR2 is YYDKDF (reference sequence). CDR3 length: 18 amino acids. The CDR3 spells CATSSGTGGLINSYEQYF. The CDR3 DNA sequence: TGTGCCACCAGCAGCGGAACAGGGGGTTTGATCAACTCCTACGAGCAGTACTTC.

This clonotype was counted only a few times. The chain links TRBV3-1 to TRBJ2-1, with TRBD2 matching 8 bases. The germline V gene encodes CDR1 LGHDT and CDR2 YNNKEL (reference sequence). Trimming cost V 2 bases and J 10 bases; bases outside gene matches: 10. This CDR3 spans 15 amino acids. Written as DNA, the CDR3 is TGTGCCAGCAGCCAACCAGCGGGAGTAAGGATAGAGCAGTTCTTC. Amino acids: CASSQPAGVRIEQFF.

This clonotype was detected ten times or more. This chain joins TRBV20-1 and TRBJ1-1; perhaps TRBD1 as D (6 bases). V gave up 3 bases and J gave up 4 bases, with 15 bases separating them. This CDR3 comprises 14 residues. Germline V gives CDR1 DFQATT, CDR2 SNEGSKA (reference sequence). This CDR3 is CSASRGRAGTEAFF. The CDR3 DNA reads TGCAGTGCTAGCCGGGGGCGAGCAGGCACTGAAGCTTTCTTT.

With respect to this clonotype: A read error may produce the germline difference seen at one junction end. The CDR3 DNA sequence: TGTGCCTGGAGTGTTTATGAGGGGCGTGCTGGCCACACCTTC. Protein sequence: CAWSVYEGRAGHTF. The rearrangement uses TRBV30 and TRBJ1-2; weak D call: TRBD1 (5 bases). The CDR3 contains 14 residues. Germline CDR1 is GTSNPN and CDR2 is SVGIG (reference sequence).

V and J are TRBV19 and TRBJ2-1, with D tentatively TRBD2 (6 bases). Deletions cut 6 bases from V and 7 bases from J, with 13 bases between. The germline V gene has CDR1 LNHDA and CDR2 SQIVND (reference sequence). The CDR3 sequence is 13 residues long. The CDR3 reads CASRAGSQNEQFF. The CDR3 DNA follows: TGTGCCAGTAGAGCCGGGAGCCAGAATGAGCAGTTCTTC.

This clonotype was seen ten or more times. CDR3 protein: CAWSSGTGGADGYTF. DNA of the CDR3: TGTGCCTGGAGTTCCGGGACTGGGGGGGCGGATGGCTACACCTTC. This chain connects TRBV30 to TRBJ1-2; D perhaps matches TRBD1 (6 bases). V was trimmed by 2 bases and J by 6 bases, leaving 19 bases between them. The germline V gene encodes CDR1 GTSNPN and CDR2 SVGIG (reference sequence). The CDR3 sequence is 15 residues long.

The table lists this clonotype with many counts. This chain connects TRBV7-2 to TRBJ2-7; D is ambiguous. Between the trimmed V and J ends, which lost 2 bases and 6 bases, there was a span of 5 bases. CDR3 size: 11 residues. Germline loops: CDR1 SGHTA, CDR2 FQGNSA. CDR3 amino acids: CASSLRFEQYF. For the CDR3, the DNA is TGTGCCAGCAGCTTAAGGTTCGAGCAGTACTTC.

This clonotype has a count of ten or more. The gene calls are TRBV3-1 and TRBJ1-1; tentative D call: TRBD1 (6 bases). The length of the CDR3 is 15 residues. The germline V and J ends were trimmed by 0 bases and 8 bases, with 16 bases remaining between them. The germline V gene has CDR1 LGHDT and CDR2 YNNKEL (reference sequence). CDR3 sequence (DNA): TGTGCCAGCAGCCAAGACCCTGCAGGGGAGAACGAAGCTTTCTTT. Translated, it gives CASSQDPAGENEAFF.

This clonotype was seen at least ten times. V and J are TRBV20-1 and TRBJ2-1; perhaps TRBD2 as D (6 bases). Germline V gene data show CDR1 as DFQATT and CDR2 as SNEGSKA (reference sequence). This CDR3 is built from 14 residues. Trimming removed 1 base at V and 2 bases at J, with 9 bases between. The CDR3 DNA reads as TGCAGTGCTAGAGGGATAGCGGCCTACAATGAGCAGTTCTTC. The encoded protein is CSARGIAAYNEQFF.

This clonotype was observed many times. The rearrangement uses TRBV12-3 or TRBV12-4 and TRBJ2-1, with TRBD2 identical over 10 bases. With 5 bases clipped from V and 2 bases from J, the junction kept 6 bases outside the gene matches. This CDR3 is built from 16 residues. CDR3 nucleotide sequence: TGTGCCAGCAGTATAAATAGCGGGAGGACCTACAATGAGCAGTTCTTC. Protein: CASSINSGRTYNEQFF.

This clonotype was observed many times. The chain carries TRBV13 and TRBJ2-1; D gene unclear. This CDR3 is built from 15 residues. V lost 5 bases, J lost 3 bases, and 14 bases lay in between. Germline CDR1 reads PRHDT; CDR2 reads FYEKMQ (reference sequence). CDR3 residues: CASSPGRKRYNEQFF. In DNA form, the CDR3 reads TGTGCCAGCAGCCCTGGACGGAAACGCTACAATGAGCAGTTCTTC.

This clonotype was counted ten times or more. The chain links TRBV18 to TRBJ2-7, with 11 bases fitting TRBD2. The CDR3 is made up of 16 amino acids. With 0 bases clipped from V and 6 bases from J, the junction kept 7 bases outside the gene matches. Germline CDR1 is KGHSH and CDR2 is LQKENI. CDR3 residues: CASSPPSGRASPEQYF. CDR3 in DNA: TGTGCCAGCTCACCACCTAGCGGGAGGGCATCGCCCGAGCAGTACTTC.

This clonotype was counted a few times. The gene calls are TRBV10-3 and TRBJ2-2, with D possibly TRBD1 on 6 matching bases. The CDR3 has 15 residues. CDR1 and CDR2 (germline): ENHRY, SYGVKD. Trimming cost V 4 bases and J 0 bases, with 9 bases left between them. The CDR3 nucleotides are TGTGCCATCAGTGGGGGGACATCGAACACCGGGGAGCTGTTTTTT. Its translation: CAISGGTSNTGELFF.

The gene calls are TRBV27 and TRBJ2-1; 7 nucleotides align to TRBD1. This CDR3 comprises 15 residues. Germline CDR1 MNHEY, CDR2 SMNVEV (reference sequence). Unmatched junction bases numbered 10, after V lost 7 bases and J lost 4 bases. As DNA, the CDR3 is TGTGCCAGCAAGGCTCCGGGACAGCCTTACAATGAGCAGTTCTTC. As protein: CASKAPGQPYNEQFF.

This clonotype has ten or more counts. The gene calls are TRBV5-1 and TRBJ1-1; TRBD1 aligns across 7 bases. J was trimmed by 0 bases and V by 2 bases; bases with no gene match: 7. Germline values: CDR1 SGHRS, CDR2 YFSETQ. The CDR3 length is 16 residues. The CDR3 region has the DNA TGCGCCAGCAGCTTTTCACAGGGGCTTATGAACACTGAAGCTTTCTTT. Residues: CASSFSQGLMNTEAFF.

In the case of this clonotype: A much bigger clone sits one base away, suggesting this may be a read error. This sequence joins TRBV6-1 and TRBJ2-3; 7 positions match TRBD2. This CDR3 is built from 19 residues. Germline CDR1 reads MNHNS; CDR2 reads SASEGT. CDR3 DNA: TGTGCCAGCAGTCCCTCTCACCCTTCTAGCGGAACTAGCACAGATACGCGGTATTTT. It codes for CASSPSHPSSGTSTDTRYF.

At least ten counts were recorded for this clonotype. The V call is TRBV5-1, the J call TRBJ1-1, with TRBD1 as a possible D gene (5 bases). The CDR3 spans 14 residues. Trimming removed 5 bases at V and 3 bases at J, with 14 bases between. The germline gives CDR1 SGHRS, CDR2 YFSETQ. The CDR3 nucleotides are TGCGCCAGCAGTCTGGGACGGATGGACACTGAAGCTTTCTTT. Protein product: CASSLGRMDTEAFF.

This chain links TRBV5-6 with TRBJ2-7, with D possibly TRBD2 on 5 matching bases. CDR1 and CDR2 (germline): SGHDT, YYEEEE. This CDR3 spans 14 amino acids. The ends were cut back, 4 bases at V and 4 bases at J, with 15 bases in the middle. The CDR3 sequence: CASSGRGQPYEQYF. The CDR3 nucleotides are TGTGCCAGCAGCGGGCGCGGGCAACCATACGAGCAGTACTTC.

This clonotype was seen at least ten times. V usage is TRBV20-1 and J usage is TRBJ2-7; D unclear. Per germline, CDR1 DFQATT and CDR2 SNEGSKA (reference sequence). The CDR3 is 12 residues long. V was trimmed by 6 bases and J by 2 bases, leaving 11 bases between them. CDR3 in amino acids: CSATDRAYEQYF. The CDR3 coding sequence is TGCAGTGCCACAGACCGCGCCTACGAGCAGTACTTC.

In this sample, this clonotype turned up many times. V is TRBV25-1 and J is TRBJ2-5, with 8 nucleotides matching TRBD2. This CDR3 spans 15 amino acids. Germline CDR1 MGHDK, CDR2 SYGVNS. V lost 4 bases and J lost 4; bases outside the gene matches: 8. The CDR3 DNA reads as TGTGCCAGCAGTGCTACTAGCGGACTGGGAGAGACCCAGTACTTC. The encoded protein is CASSATSGLGETQYF.

This clonotype was seen repeatedly, ten times or more. This sequence joins TRBV28 and TRBJ2-4; D gene unclear. The germline gives CDR1 MDHEN, CDR2 SYDVKM. This CDR3 comprises 16 residues. The germline V and J ends were trimmed by 5 bases and 3 bases, with 17 bases remaining between them. The CDR3 region is CASSVRIAPGKNIQYF. The CDR3 coding sequence is TGTGCCAGCAGTGTCCGAATTGCTCCCGGCAAAAACATTCAGTACTTC.

This clonotype occurred a few times. The chain recombines TRBV27 with TRBJ2-4; 16 bases align to TRBD2. The CDR3 has 19 residues. Germline V gene data show CDR1 as MNHEY and CDR2 as SMNVEV (reference sequence). Germline trimming cut 5 bases from V and 0 bases from J; bases unmatched to any gene: 7. CDR3 protein: CASSGTSGRAILAKNIQYF. The CDR3 DNA reads as TGTGCCAGCAGTGGGACTAGCGGGAGGGCCATCCTAGCCAAAAACATTCAGTACTTC.